This record covers a single T cell receptor beta chain. What it binds is not known. This sample stems from a study of human T cells and chemical hapten exposure. Notes on the study in general: The donor cohort had alopecia, so its immune response may not match that of healthy people. Once DPC sensitization occurred, TCRs above 1 in 1000 frequency showed no change.

Time point reported: patch test 3, about 24 weeks after DPC sensitization. Treatment reported: therapeutic diphenylcyclopropenone sensitization with weekly scalp DPC. TCRdb independently ran MiXCR on the RACE reads; one entry per CDR3 protein. Counted here are over 150,000 distinct CDR3 sequences, about a quarter occurring once; the ten biggest clones make up around 2.3%. The V gene end was trimmed by 2 bases and the J gene end by 10 bases; junction bases not matched to a gene: 16. The CDR3 loop spans 17 amino acids. Germline V gene lookup returns CDR1 SGHAT and CDR2 FQDESV (reference sequence). V usage is TRBV11-1 and J usage is TRBJ2-1; 8 nucleotides agree with TRBD2. The material sequenced was whole blood, taken in connection with sensitization to the hapten diphenylcyclopropenone (DPC). The TCR comes from a woman under 30 with alopecia areata. Some clones in this sample may be carry-over from other donors' samples. This CDR3 is CASSLTTSTSVELEQFF. For the CDR3, the DNA is TGTGCCAGCAGCTTAACTACCTCGACTAGCGTCGAATTGGAGCAGTTCTTC.